This TCR beta chain was sequenced during a study of blood T cell repertoires in COVID-19. Across the whole study: Samples representing acute and convalescent COVID-19 were sourced from the United States, Italy and Spain. Nucleic acid was either cDNA or gDNA, and it came from T cells, B-cell-depleted T cells, or PBMCs.

V was pared by 9 bases and J by 7 bases, with 14 bases between. Germline assignment: CDR1 KGHDR and CDR2 SFDVKD. The CDR3 covers 13 residues. In the authors' methods: Estimation of nucleated cell counts relied on the amplification of reference gene primers. TCRdb's table, derived via immunoSEQ multiplex PCR, lists solely in-frame clones and lacks some. V and J calls and clone size come straight from that table; D and trimming were deduced from the DNA. The repertoire includes about 86,000 clones, around 86% of them detected once, and 0.85% to 1.2% sits in the top ten. The chain combines TRBV24-1 with TRBJ1-4; maybe TRBD1 (6 bases). The TCR comes from a human donor in a cohort sampled during active COVID-19. The sample taken for sequencing was peripheral blood. The CDR3 spells CATEGDEGEKLFF. The DNA of the CDR3 is TGTGCCACCGAGGGGGACGAAGGTGAAAAACTGTTTTTT.